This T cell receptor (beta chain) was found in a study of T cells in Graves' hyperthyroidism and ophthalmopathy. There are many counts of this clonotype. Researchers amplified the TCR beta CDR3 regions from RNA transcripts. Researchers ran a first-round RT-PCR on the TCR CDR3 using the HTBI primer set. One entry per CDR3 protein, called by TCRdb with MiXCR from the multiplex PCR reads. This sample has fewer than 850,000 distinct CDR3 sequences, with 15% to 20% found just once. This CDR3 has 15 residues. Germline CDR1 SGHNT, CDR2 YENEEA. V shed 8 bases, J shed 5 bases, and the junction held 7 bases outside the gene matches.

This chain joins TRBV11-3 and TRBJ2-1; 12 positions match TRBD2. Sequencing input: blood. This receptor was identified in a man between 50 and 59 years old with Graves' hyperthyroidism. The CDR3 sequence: CASGGLAGSHNEQFF. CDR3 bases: TGTGCCAGCGGCGGACTAGCGGGAAGCCACAATGAGCAGTTCTTC. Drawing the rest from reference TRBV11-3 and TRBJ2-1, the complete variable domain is EAGVVQSPRYKIIEKKQPVAFWCNPISGHNTLYWYLQNLGQGPELLIRYENEEAVDDSQLPKDRFSAERLKGVDSTLKIQPAELGDSAVYLCASGGLAGSHNEQFFGPGTRLTVL.